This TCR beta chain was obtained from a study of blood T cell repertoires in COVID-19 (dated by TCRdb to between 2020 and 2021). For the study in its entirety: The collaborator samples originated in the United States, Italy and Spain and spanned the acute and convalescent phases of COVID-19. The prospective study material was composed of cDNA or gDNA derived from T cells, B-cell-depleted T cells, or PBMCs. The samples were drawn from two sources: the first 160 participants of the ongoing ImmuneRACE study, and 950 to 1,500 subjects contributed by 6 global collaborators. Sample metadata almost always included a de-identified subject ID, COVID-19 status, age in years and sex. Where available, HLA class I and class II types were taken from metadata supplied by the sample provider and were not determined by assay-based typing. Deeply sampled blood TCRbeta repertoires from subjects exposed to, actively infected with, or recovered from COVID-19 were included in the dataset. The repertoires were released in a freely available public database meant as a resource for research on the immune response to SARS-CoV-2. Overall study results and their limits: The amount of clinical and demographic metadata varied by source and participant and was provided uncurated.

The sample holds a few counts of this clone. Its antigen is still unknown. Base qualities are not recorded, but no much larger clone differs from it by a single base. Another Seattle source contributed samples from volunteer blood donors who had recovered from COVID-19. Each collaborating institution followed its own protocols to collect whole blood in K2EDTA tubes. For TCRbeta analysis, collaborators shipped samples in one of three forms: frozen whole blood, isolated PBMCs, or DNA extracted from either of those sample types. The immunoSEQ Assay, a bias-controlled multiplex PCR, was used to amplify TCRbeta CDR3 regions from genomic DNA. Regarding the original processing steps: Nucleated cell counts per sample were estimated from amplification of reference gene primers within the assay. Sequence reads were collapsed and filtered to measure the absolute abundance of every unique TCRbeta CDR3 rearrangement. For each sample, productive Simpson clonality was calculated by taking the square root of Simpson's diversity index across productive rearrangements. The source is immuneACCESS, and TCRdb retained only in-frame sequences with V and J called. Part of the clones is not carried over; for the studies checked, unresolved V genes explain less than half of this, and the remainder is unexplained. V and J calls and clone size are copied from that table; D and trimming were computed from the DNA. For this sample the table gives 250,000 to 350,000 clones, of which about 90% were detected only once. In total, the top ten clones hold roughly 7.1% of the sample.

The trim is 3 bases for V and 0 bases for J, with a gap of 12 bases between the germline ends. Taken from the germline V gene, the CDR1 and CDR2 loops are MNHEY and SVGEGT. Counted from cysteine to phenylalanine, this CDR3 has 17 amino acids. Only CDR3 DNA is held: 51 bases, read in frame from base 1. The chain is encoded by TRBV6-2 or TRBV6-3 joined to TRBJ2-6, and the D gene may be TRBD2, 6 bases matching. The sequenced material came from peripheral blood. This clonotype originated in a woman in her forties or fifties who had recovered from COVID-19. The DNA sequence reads TGTGCCAGCAGTTATGCGGGAATAAACTCTGGGGCCAACGTCCTGACTTTC. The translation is CASSYAGINSGANVLTF.